Each of the 3 T cell receptor beta chains below was sequenced from the same sample in a study of CD8 T cell repertoires and HIV-1 epitope variants (dated by TCRdb to 2020 to 2021). Antigens of these TCRs are unknown. The library was prepared using the immunoSEQ multiplex PCR assay. TCRdb obtained this table from immuneACCESS and retained in-frame rearrangements with V and J assigned. These tables miss some clones; where compared with another copy, unresolved V genes account for less than half of the shortfall, and the remainder is unexplained. The sample data list approximately 5,600 clones, and 65% to 75% of these were observed just once. Together, the top ten hold roughly two fifths of the sample. The sample taken for sequencing was cultured CD8+ T cells derived from PBMCs. These TCRs come from a male donor with HIV.

The gene calls are TRBV5-1 and TRBJ2-2; possible D gene TRBD2, 5 bases. Trimming removed 5 bases from V and 6 bases from J, with 14 bases in between. The CDR3 is 14 amino acids. CDR1 is SGHRS, CDR2 YFSETQ, per germline. In DNA form, the CDR3 reads TGCGCCAGCAGGGATTCGGGGTTTCCCGGGGAGCTGTTTTTT. Translated: CASRDSGFPGELFF.

This clone was counted only a few times. The rearrangement links TRBV4-1 to TRBJ1-5; TRBD1 might be the D (6 bases). V dropped 1 base and J dropped 6 bases, with 13 bases sitting between them. Per germline, CDR1 MGHRA and CDR2 YSYEKL. CDR3 length: 15 amino acids. The DNA of the CDR3 is TGCGCCAGCAGCCAAGTTCACAGGGCCGGTCAGCCCCAGCATTTT. It is translated as CASSQVHRAGQPQHF.

This clone appeared a few times. The rearrangement uses TRBV7-6 and TRBJ1-1; no clear D gene. CDR1 is SGHVS, CDR2 FNYEAQ, per germline. This CDR3 spans 14 amino acids. The germline V and J ends were trimmed by 2 bases and 1 base, with 8 bases remaining between them. The CDR3 DNA is TGTGCCAGCAGCTTATCTTCGTCGAACACTGAAGCTTTCTTT. It codes for CASSLSSSNTEAFF.